Each of the 20 T cell receptor beta chains below was sequenced from the same sample in a study of identical twins. TCRdb re-analysed the 5' RACE reads in MiXCR, keeping a single row per CDR3 protein. Among 690,000 or so distinct CDR3 sequences listed, 6.1% were seen once. The sample comprised naive T cells sorted from blood. These receptors originate from a man aged 18 to 30 in good health.

The sample holds a few counts of this clonotype. V is TRBV6-5 and J is TRBJ2-1; TRBD2 aligns across 9 bases. Looked up from germline, CDR1 is MNHEY and CDR2 is SVGAGI. V trimming: 3 bases; J trimming: 9 bases; junction bases outside the gene matches: 18. The CDR3 covers 18 residues. CDR3 nucleotides: TGTGCCAGCAGTTATACGGGACTAGCTCCCCCTATTAAGGGTGAGCAGTTCTTC. Residues: CASSYTGLAPPIKGEQFF.

This clonotype has at least ten counts. This chain joins TRBV15 and TRBJ2-4; no definite D call. V gave up 3 bases and J gave up 7 bases, with 13 bases separating them. The germline CDR1 and CDR2 sequences are LNHNV and YYDKDF (reference sequence). This CDR3 is 14 amino acids long. CDR3 in amino acids: CATSRDRATNIQYF. CDR3 coding DNA: TGTGCCACCAGCAGGGACCGGGCCACCAACATTCAGTACTTC.

The table lists this clonotype with a few counts. This chain links TRBV7-8 with TRBJ2-2, with D perhaps matching TRBD2 (5 bases). V was cut by 5 bases and J by 7 bases, with 17 bases left in between. CDR1 SGHVS and CDR2 FQNEAQ come from the germline V gene. CDR3 length: 15 residues. CDR3: CASSISTSSFGELFF. CDR3 DNA sequence: TGTGCCAGCAGCATTAGCACTAGTTCTTTCGGGGAGCTGTTTTTT.

The chain combines TRBV15 with TRBJ2-1; 8 nucleotides line up with TRBD1. The trim removed 6 bases at V and 9 bases at J, leaving 1 base unmatched. The CDR3 length is 11 residues. The germline V gene has CDR1 LNHNV and CDR2 YYDKDF (reference sequence). The CDR3 is CATSQGAEQFF. Written as DNA, the CDR3 is TGTGCCACCAGTCAGGGGGCTGAGCAGTTCTTC.

This clonotype was observed a handful of times. The chain is built from TRBV11-2 and TRBJ2-1; the match to TRBD2 covers 10 bases. CDR1 and CDR2 from the germline V gene are SGHAT and FQNNGV. This CDR3 is 15 amino acids long. With 6 bases clipped from V and 3 bases from J, the junction kept 5 bases outside the gene matches. The CDR3, as DNA: TGTGCCAGCAGGAGGACTAGCGGATTCTACAATGAGCAGTTCTTC. It yields the protein CASRRTSGFYNEQFF. Using reference TRBV11-2 and TRBJ2-1 for the parts outside the CDR3, the full variable domain is EAGVAQSPRYKIIEKRQSVAFWCNPISGHATLYWYQQILGQGPKLLIQFQNNGVVDDSQLPKDRFSAERLKGVDSTLKIQPAKLEDSAVYLCASRRTSGFYNEQFFGPGTRLTVL.

The chain couples TRBV6-5 to TRBJ2-7, with TRBD2 identical over 10 bases. Germline CDR1 reads MNHEY; CDR2 reads SVGAGI. V was clipped by 2 bases and J by 0 bases; unmatched bases: 1. This CDR3 region has 15 residues. In DNA, the CDR3 is TGTGCCAGCAGTTACGCTAGCGGGAGCTCCTACGAGCAGTACGTC. This codes for CASSYASGSSYEQYV.

In this sample, this clonotype turned up many times. The chain employs TRBV12-3 or TRBV12-4 and TRBJ2-1; no clear D gene. The V gene lost 2 bases and the J gene lost 8 bases, with 4 bases spanning the gap. The CDR3 contains 11 residues. CDR3 protein: CASSLWDEQFF. The CDR3 nucleotides read TGTGCCAGCAGTTTATGGGATGAGCAGTTCTTC.

This clonotype was detected many times. The chain links TRBV5-5 to TRBJ2-6, with D unresolved. Trimming cost V 3 bases and J 2 bases, with 12 bases left between them. The CDR3 loop spans 16 amino acids. Germline CDR1 SGHKS, CDR2 YYEKEE (reference sequence). CDR3 sequence: CASSSALITGANVLTF. DNA for the CDR3: TGTGCCAGCAGCTCCGCATTGATAACTGGGGCCAACGTCCTGACTTTC.

The chain couples TRBV2 to TRBJ2-5; D possibly corresponds to TRBD2 (6 bases). Trimming pared 3 bases from V and 1 base from J, leaving 9 bases between. This CDR3 is 14 amino acids long. In germline, CDR1 is SNHLY, CDR2 FYNNEI. CDR3 nucleotide sequence: TGTGCCAGCAGTGACGGGACTTTCCAAGAGACCCAGTACTTC. As protein: CASSDGTFQETQYF. Using reference TRBV2 and TRBJ2-5 for the parts outside the CDR3, the full variable domain is EPEVTQTPSHQVTQMGQEVILRCVPISNHLYFYWYRQILGQKVEFLVSFYNNEISEKSEIFDDQFSVERPDGSNFTLKIRSTKLEDSAMYFCASSDGTFQETQYFGPGTRLLVL.

The chain is built from TRBV14 and TRBJ2-7; unclear D gene. V lost 2 bases and J 8 bases, leaving 10 bases between the germline ends. Germline assignment: CDR1 SGHDN and CDR2 FVKESK. This CDR3 has 12 residues. CDR3 sequence: CASSQLDGQQYF. The DNA for the CDR3 is TGTGCCAGCAGCCAATTGGACGGACAGCAGTACTTC. The full variable domain, rest sourced from reference TRBV14 and TRBJ2-7, is EAGVTQFPSHSVIEKGQTVTLRCDPISGHDNLYWYRRVMGKEIKFLLHFVKESKQDESGMPNNRFLAERTGGTYSTLKVQPAELEDSGVYFCASSQLDGQQYFGPGTRLTVT.

The rearrangement joins TRBV30 to TRBJ1-5; D uncertain. CDR1 is GTSNPN and CDR2 is SVGIG in the germline V gene (reference sequence). V was trimmed by 2 bases and J by 2 bases, leaving 10 bases between them. The CDR3 totals 14 residues. The CDR3 here is CAWSPGWGNQPQHF. CDR3 nucleotide sequence: TGTGCCTGGAGTCCAGGTTGGGGCAATCAGCCCCAGCATTTT.

In its sample, this clonotype was seen a few times. V is TRBV10-3 and J is TRBJ1-6, with D hard to call. Trimming stripped 4 bases from V and 9 bases from J, with 13 bases between. The CDR3 is made up of 14 amino acids. CDR1 is ENHRY, CDR2 SYGVKD, per germline. CDR3 protein: CAISGGSEGSPLHF. CDR3 nucleotides: TGTGCCATCAGTGGAGGTAGTGAGGGTTCACCCCTCCACTTT.

About this clonotype itself: Compared with germline, one end of the junction differs, possibly owing to a read error. V usage is TRBV5-1 and J usage is TRBJ2-1; 8 bases agree with TRBD2. Germline CDR1 and CDR2: SGHRS and YFSETQ. This CDR3 is 15 amino acids long. As DNA, the CDR3 is TGCGCCAGCAGCTTCCGGGAGGGAACCTACAGTGAGCAGTTCTTC. It translates to CASSFREGTYSEQFF.

This clonotype was seen repeatedly, ten times or more. The genes are TRBV6-5 and TRBJ2-3; D possibly corresponds to TRBD1 (6 bases). The CDR3 length is 13 residues. The germline V and J ends were trimmed by 2 bases and 5 bases, with 8 bases remaining between them. Germline assignment: CDR1 MNHEY and CDR2 SVGAGI. The CDR3 DNA sequence: TGTGCCAGCAGTTACCTACAGGGAGATACGCAGTATTTT. Translated: CASSYLQGDTQYF.

About this clonotype itself: A much larger clone lies a single base off, so this may be a read error. V usage is TRBV3-1 and J usage is TRBJ2-7; D ambiguous. V shed 3 bases and J shed 5 bases, with 5 bases lying between them. CDR1 LGHDT and CDR2 YNNKEL come from the germline V gene (reference sequence). CDR3 length: 11 residues. The CDR3 DNA reads TGTGCCAGCAGCCAGAGTGACGAGCAGTACTTC. This encodes CASSQSDEQYF.

This clonotype was counted at least ten times. The rearrangement uses TRBV20-1 and TRBJ2-2, with D perhaps matching TRBD1 (6 bases). Germline assignment: CDR1 DFQATT and CDR2 SNEGSKA (reference sequence). V shed 5 bases and J shed 1 base, with 8 bases lying between them. CDR3 size: 13 residues. The chain's CDR3 is CSASGVNTGELFF. In nucleotides, the CDR3 is TGCAGTGCTTCAGGGGTGAACACCGGGGAGCTGTTTTTT.

V gene TRBV6-1 combines with J gene TRBJ2-1; TRBD2 matches 12 bases. CDR1 and CDR2 from the germline V gene are MNHNS and SASEGT. The CDR3 totals 16 residues. V dropped 6 bases and J dropped 4; count of bases not matched to a gene: 7. CDR3: CASSRLAGGTYNEQFF. The CDR3 DNA follows: TGTGCCAGCAGCCGTCTAGCGGGAGGGACGTACAATGAGCAGTTCTTC.

Ten or more counts support this clonotype. The genes are TRBV29-1 and TRBJ2-3; tentatively, D is TRBD2 (6 bases). Germline-derived CDR1 and CDR2 are SQVTM and ANQGSEA. This CDR3 has 15 amino acids. V shed 3 bases and J shed 0 bases, with 13 bases lying between them. The CDR3 nucleotides read TGCAGCGTTGAGCTTCTAGCGCATAGCACAGATACGCAGTATTTT. Amino acid sequence: CSVELLAHSTDTQYF.

The rearrangement joins TRBV2 to TRBJ1-5, with 8 bases fitting TRBD1. V shed 4 bases, J shed 7 bases, and the junction held 15 bases outside the gene matches. CDR1 SNHLY and CDR2 FYNNEI come from the germline V gene. The CDR3 totals 17 residues. CDR3 DNA sequence: TGTGCCAGCAGTGCCCCCGGGCGGGACAGGTCTAGCCAGCCCCAGCATTTT. Amino acid sequence: CASSAPGRDRSSQPQHF. The full variable domain, its missing parts supplied by reference TRBV2 and TRBJ1-5, is EPEVTQTPSHQVTQMGQEVILRCVPISNHLYFYWYRQILGQKVEFLVSFYNNEISEKSEIFDDQFSVERPDGSNFTLKIRSTKLEDSAMYFCASSAPGRDRSSQPQHFGDGTRLSIL.

V and J are TRBV10-3 and TRBJ2-4; D remains unclear. CDR1 and CDR2 from the germline V gene are ENHRY and SYGVKD. V lost 3 bases to trimming and J lost 5 bases, with 5 bases between them. This CDR3 contains 12 residues. The chain's CDR3 is CAISEGENIQYF. The DNA of the CDR3 is TGTGCCATCAGTGAAGGAGAAAACATTCAGTACTTC.